This record concerns one T cell receptor (beta chain) sequence. This clone was detected only once. Its antigen specificity is not known. It has no much larger one-base neighbor in the sample; base qualities were not kept. This CDR3 is also generated by other DNA sequences in the sample. From cysteine to phenylalanine, the CDR3 is 13 amino acids long. Of the read, only the CDR3 DNA is kept; its 39 bases are in frame from base 1. The germline V gene yields SGDLS for CDR1 and YYNGEE for CDR2. V was cut back by 0 bases and J by 6 bases, leaving a gap of 8 bases between them. The sample comes from a study of CD8+ T cells in alopecia areata (dated by TCRdb to 2016 to 2019). Some background on the complete study: Treated patients were enrolled in an open-label pilot trial of oral tofacitinib at 5 to 10 mg twice daily for moderate-to-severe alopecia areata. Patients received tofacitinib for 6 to 18 months and were then followed off drug for 6 months to check for delayed response and recurrence. Disease severity in treated patients was measured with the SALT score, which quantifies the percentage of affected scalp surface area. To study T cell clonal expansion in alopecia areata, the researchers applied high-throughput TCRbeta sequencing to both the C3H/HeJ mouse model and human patients. Human TCRbeta sequencing covered scalp tissue and sorted CD4+ and CD8+ peripheral blood T cells from patchy and totalis/universalis alopecia areata patients and healthy controls. Biopsies were taken from tofacitinib-treated patients at baseline and at 4 and 24 weeks of treatment, and a later scalp biopsy was taken in several of the tofacitinib-treated patients. Clonality in the scalp was compared among normal scalp (n=4), patchy alopecia areata scalp (n=8), and alopecia totalis/universalis scalp (n=8). RNA came from the PAXgene miRNA kit for fixed scalp, the miRNeasy kit for PBMCs, and the RNeasy kit for mouse skin. TCRbeta CDR3 regions were amplified by immunoSEQ multiplex PCR using 35 Vbeta forward and 13 Jbeta reverse primers. Overall results and qualifications from the work: During tofacitinib treatment, many expanded lesional clones stuck around in both scalp and blood, and this persistence may partly explain why relapse happens after treatment is stopped. The treated cohort was small, with a single nonresponder, so links between baseline CD8+ expansion and response need larger studies. With tofacitinib, both scalp clonality and the number of expanded CD8+ clones among the top 100 scalp clones went down significantly. Unlike mouse skin, where gammadelta T cells dominate, normal human skin contains resident alphabeta T cells that get sequenced too, which complicates analysis of the scalp TCR repertoire. TCR sequences shared between patients were less clear than in mice, possibly partly because of HLA diversity in the patient population. Lesional scalp, especially in alopecia totalis/universalis, showed higher clonality and more expanded CD8+ clones than normal scalp, suggesting antigenic drive.

The time point label of this sample denotes: less than 30 weeks on oral tofacitinib. The sample's treatment or condition label, decoded: oral pan-JAK inhibitor, 5-10 mg twice daily. From alopecia areata patients, peripheral blood was collected along with lesional scalp punch biopsies. PBMCs were isolated by density centrifugation and stained for CD3, CD4 and CD8, and CD4+ and CD8+ T cells were sorted on a FACSAria. Library method: the immunoSEQ multiplex PCR assay. To provide template for TCR sequencing, every sample had RNA extracted and reverse transcribed into cDNA. First-strand cDNA was synthesized with SuperScript III using a 2:1 mix of oligo-dT and random hexamers. A synthetic immune receptor repertoire was used to assess amplification bias, and residual bias was removed computationally. Regarding the original processing steps: After raw reads were preprocessed to remove errors, the CDR3 was defined following IMGT conventions as running from the conserved cysteine to phenylalanine. Clonality was computed as 1 minus the Shannon entropy, with the entropy normalized by log2 of the number of productive unique TCRs. Whether scalp clones were CD4 or CD8 was inferred by matching scalp TCRbeta sequences against CD4 and CD8 repertoires sorted from blood. Drawn from immuneACCESS, this table holds only the in-frame rearrangements with V and J called that TCRdb kept. Clones are partly lost; checked studies trace under half to an unresolved V gene and leave the rest unexplained. The D gene and trimming were derived from the DNA, and the V and J assignments and clone size from that table. This sample lists some 170,000 clones; around half were detected once. The ten largest clones represent roughly a tenth of the sample.

The input for sequencing was CD8+ T cells sorted from blood, taken at week 24, from a patient treated with tofacitinib. Here the chain combines TRBV9 and TRBJ2-3, with a tentative D call of TRBD1 or TRBD2, each matching 5 bases. This TCR was recovered from a human donor with alopecia areata. The CDR3 region: CASSVAGTDTQYF. Here is the DNA: TGTGCCAGCAGCGTAGCTGGGACGGATACGCAGTATTTT.